What follows are 17 T cell receptor beta chains derived from one specimen sequenced in a study of blood T cell repertoires in COVID-19. Generated by immunoSEQ multiplex PCR, the TCRdb table keeps only in-frame clones and is missing some. Of 390,000 or so clones listed, around 91% were seen once; the top ten hold 1%. What was sequenced was PBMCs or T cells enriched from blood (not recorded which). The receptors derive from a man between 18 and 35 years old who had recovered from COVID-19.

The chain recombines TRBV7-2 with TRBJ2-1; 15 bases match TRBD2. The V gene's germline CDR1 is SGHTA and CDR2 FQGNSA. The CDR3 loop spans 19 amino acids. V gave up 6 bases and J gave up 7 bases; unmatched junction bases: 16. The chain's CDR3 is CASRKGGLAGGRSLNEQFF. DNA for the CDR3: TGTGCCAGCAGAAAAGGCGGACTAGCGGGGGGGCGTAGCCTTAATGAGCAGTTCTTC.

This chain uses TRBV9 with TRBJ2-2; 7 bases line up with TRBD2. The junction had 3 bases not matched to a gene; V was cut back by 4 bases and J by 3 bases. Germline CDR1 is SGDLS and CDR2 is YYNGEE. The CDR3 totals 14 residues. CDR3 loop: CASSTGLDTGELFF. The CDR3 nucleotides read TGTGCCAGCAGCACTGGACTAGACACCGGGGAGCTGTTTTTT.

This chain connects TRBV6-5 to TRBJ2-1; D unresolved. CDR1 MNHEY and CDR2 SVGAGI come from the germline V gene. V lost 2 bases to trimming and J lost 0 bases, with 5 bases between them. The CDR3 loop spans 14 amino acids. CDR3 residues: CASSYAGSYNEQFF. Written as DNA, the CDR3 is TGTGCCAGCAGTTACGCCGGCTCCTACAATGAGCAGTTCTTC.

The table lists this clone with a count of one. The CDR3 is CASSRAGPTDTQYF. In DNA, the CDR3 is TGTGCCAGTAGTAGGGCAGGGCCCACAGATACGCAGTATTTT. This rearrangement joins TRBV19 to TRBJ2-3, with D perhaps TRBD1 (5 bases). Per the germline V gene, CDR1 is LNHDA and CDR2 is SQIVND (reference sequence). The CDR3 contains 14 residues. Trimming removed 4 bases at V and 2 bases at J, with 10 bases between.

The chain combines TRBV11-2 with TRBJ1-3, with unresolved D. Between the trimmed V and J ends, which lost 4 bases and 5 bases, there was a span of 21 bases. The germline V gene has CDR1 SGHAT and CDR2 FQNNGV. The CDR3 has 17 amino acids. The CDR3 here is CASSSVRGPRRRNTIYF. The CDR3 coding sequence is TGTGCCAGCAGCTCGGTACGTGGTCCGAGGAGAAGAAACACCATATATTTT.

The chain uses TRBV9 and TRBJ2-1; the D gene is possibly TRBD2 (7 bases). Trimming removed 7 bases at V and 7 bases at J, with 12 bases between. The CDR3 contains 12 residues. Germline V gene sequence: CDR1 SGDLS, CDR2 YYNGEE. Here the CDR3 reads CASSAGANEQFF. CDR3 nucleotides: TGTGCCAGCTCTGCGGGGGCTAATGAGCAGTTCTTC. Drawing the rest from reference TRBV9 and TRBJ2-1, the complete variable domain is DSGVTQTPKHLITATGQRVTLRCSPRSGDLSVYWYQQSLDQGLQFLIQYYNGEERAKGNILERFSAQQFPDLHSELNLSSLELGDSALYFCASSAGANEQFFGPGTRLTVL.

The chain carries TRBV4-3 and TRBJ2-7; TRBD2 matches at 7 bases. The CDR3 extends over 16 amino acids. CDR1 LGHNA and CDR2 YSLEER come from the germline V gene. With V trimmed by 0 bases and J by 7 bases, 12 bases remained unmatched. CDR3 bases: TGCGCCAGCAGCCAAGACGGGACTTCGGGGGGTCGGGAGCAGTACTTC. Amino acids: CASSQDGTSGGREQYF.

The table lists this clone with a count of one. The chain carries TRBV10-1 and TRBJ2-7; 11 bases line up with TRBD2. Germline values: CDR1 WNHNN, CDR2 SYGVQD (reference sequence). The CDR3 is made up of 18 amino acids. With 5 bases clipped from V and 2 bases from J, the junction kept 14 bases outside the gene matches. CDR3: CASSPKGLAALLPYEQYF. CDR3 sequence (DNA): TGCGCCAGCAGTCCTAAGGGACTAGCGGCCCTCCTCCCCTACGAGCAGTACTTC.

This chain uses TRBV15 with TRBJ1-5, with 10 bases identical to TRBD1. The CDR3 consists of 15 residues. J was trimmed by 4 bases and V by 6 bases; bases with no gene match: 6. The germline V gene encodes CDR1 LNHNV and CDR2 YYDKDF (reference sequence). The CDR3 reads CATSGGTGVNQPQHF. CDR3 coding DNA: TGTGCCACCAGTGGAGGGACAGGGGTTAATCAGCCCCAGCATTTT.

The rearrangement joins TRBV5-1 to TRBJ1-3, with no clear D. This CDR3 comprises 14 residues. Germline CDR1 reads SGHRS; CDR2 reads YFSETQ. V gave up 0 bases and J gave up 0 bases, with 4 bases separating them. The CDR3, as DNA: TGCGCCAGCAGCTTGGCTATCTCTGGAAACACCATATATTTT. It codes for CASSLAISGNTIYF. Together with reference TRBV5-1 and TRBJ1-3, the CDR3 gives the full variable domain: KAGVTQTPRYLIKTRGQQVTLSCSPISGHRSVSWYQQTPGQGLQFLFEYFSETQRNKGNFPGRFSGRQFSNSRSEMNVSTLELGDSALYLCASSLAISGNTIYFGEGSWLTVV.

The J gene is TRBJ2-7, the V gene TRBV9; 7 nucleotides agree with TRBD2. The CDR3 extends over 14 amino acids. Germline assignment: CDR1 SGDLS and CDR2 YYNGEE. V trimming: 0 bases; J trimming: 6 bases; junction bases outside the gene matches: 6. Here the CDR3 DNA reads TGTGCCAGCAGCGTAGGGGCGGGGGAGCTCGAGCAGTACTTC. It yields the protein CASSVGAGELEQYF.

This chain links TRBV7-9 with TRBJ2-7, with a weak D call TRBD1 (5 bases). The CDR3 runs 13 residues. The germline gives CDR1 SEHNR, CDR2 FQNEAQ (reference sequence). V was pared by 1 base and J by 3 bases, with 7 bases between. The CDR3 spells CASSLGDSYEQYF. The CDR3, as DNA: TGTGCCAGCAGCTTAGGTGACAGCTACGAGCAGTACTTC.

The V call is TRBV28, the J call TRBJ2-7; 9 bases agree with TRBD1. The CDR3 extends over 14 amino acids. J was trimmed by 5 bases and V by 6 bases; bases with no gene match: 8. Per the germline V gene, CDR1 is MDHEN and CDR2 is SYDVKM. The CDR3 protein is CASRLQGAANEQYF. For the CDR3, the DNA is TGTGCCAGCAGACTACAGGGGGCCGCGAACGAGCAGTACTTC.

CDR3 amino acids: CASSPLRVTVNTGELFF. CDR3 nucleotides: TGTGCCAGCTCACCACTACGGGTGACAGTAAACACCGGGGAGCTGTTTTTT. The rearrangement links TRBV18 to TRBJ2-2; D might be TRBD1 (5 bases). The germline CDR1 and CDR2 sequences are KGHSH and LQKENI. V was pared by 1 base and J by 2 bases, with 14 bases between. CDR3 size: 17 residues.

The V call is TRBV4-1, the J call TRBJ2-7, with D possibly TRBD1 on 5 matching bases. Trimming shortened V by 4 bases and J by 2 bases, and 18 bases separated the two germline ends. The CDR3 extends over 16 amino acids. CDR1 is MGHRA, CDR2 YSYEKL, per germline. The CDR3 bases are TGCGCCAGCAGCCCCTTCCAGGGCGGTACCACCTACGAGCAGTACTTC. Its protein product is CASSPFQGGTTYEQYF.

The rearrangement links TRBV14 to TRBJ1-4, with 11 bases fitting TRBD1. J gave up 8 bases and V 1 base, and 9 bases lay outside the gene matches. The CDR3 has 17 amino acids. Germline CDR1 reads SGHDN; CDR2 reads FVKESK. The CDR3 is CASSQGFGTGGNEKLFF. The DNA for the CDR3 is TGTGCCAGCAGCCAAGGGTTCGGGACAGGGGGTAACGAAAAACTGTTTTTT.

The rearrangement uses TRBV24-1 and TRBJ2-3; the D gene is possibly TRBD1 (5 bases). Germline-derived CDR1 and CDR2 are KGHDR and SFDVKD. The length of the CDR3 is 12 residues. V lost 9 bases, J lost 3 bases, and 9 bases lay in between. The CDR3 bases are TGTGCCACCTCGACAGTGACAGATACGCAGTATTTT. It encodes CATSTVTDTQYF.